This TCR beta chain was sequenced for a study of shared clonotypes between healthy human individuals. Study overall: A few men and a couple of women, aged 18 to 49, were donors. Study conclusions and caveats: The study generally estimated greater richness for naive than memory subsets.

Germline V lookup: CDR1 MNHEY, CDR2 SVGAGI. The CDR3 length is 14 residues. Trimming pared 8 bases from V and 1 base from J, leaving 15 bases between. In the authors' methods: Junction-only sequences produced by ImmunoSEQ had no quality scores, so filtering differed. Produced via immunoSEQ multiplex PCR; TCRdb's table is partial and in-frame only. That table supplies the V and J calls and clone size; D and trimming were determined from the DNA. The sample lists about 2.4 million clones, about 92% occurring once. In the case of this clone: As yet, its antigen is unknown.

Material: naive CD4+ T cells sorted from blood. As for subset: CD45RA+ positively selected. The clonotype was recovered from a man younger than 30 in good health. V usage is TRBV6-5 and J usage is TRBJ2-7; D gene unclear. The CDR3 DNA follows: TGTGCCAGCCTAACGCGAACTGGTTCCTACGAGCAGTACTTC. It specifies CASLTRTGSYEQYF.